The entry below describes one T cell receptor (beta chain). Its antigen is as yet unknown. The CDR3 sequence is 14 residues long. V lost 6 bases, J lost 0 bases, and 11 bases lay in between. This entry belongs to a study of siplizumab effects on memory and regulatory T cells. Across the study: Mixed lymphocyte reactions were paired, with siplizumab at approximately 1 ug/mL or without drug. General study findings and limits: There were only a minor fraction of alloreactive clones that mapped to unstimulated subsets.

Clones were sequenced by immunoSEQ multiplex PCR, and TCRdb holds only the in-frame ones, with some missing. The repertoire holds some 15,000 clones, with about 49% as singletons. The authors cocultured the mixed lymphocyte reaction cells at 37 degrees C for roughly 6 days. This TCR derives from a human donor in good health; the cells came from an allogeneic mixed lymphocyte reaction. The chain links TRBV7-1 to TRBJ1-2, with D hard to call. TRBV7-1 qualifies as an ORF whose function is uncertain. Sequenced sample: CFSE-low (dividing) CD4+ T cells sorted from an allogeneic mixed lymphocyte reaction. The CDR3 here is CASSPGLANYGYTF. The CDR3 nucleotides read TGTGCCAGCAGTCCCGGGCTGGCTAACTATGGCTACACCTTC.